Listed here is a single T cell receptor (beta chain). Antigen: not known. The data were obtained in a study of CD8 T cells in ankylosing spondylitis. Study-wide results and caveats: What appeared characteristic of ankylosing spondylitis blood was a TCR beta motif of seven to nine highly homologous variants.

Trimming stripped 4 bases from V and 6 bases from J, with 16 bases between. The CDR3 contains 14 residues. Germline values: CDR1 SGHRS, CDR2 YFSETQ. MiXCR, run by TCRdb on the 5' RACE reads, gives a single entry per CDR3 protein. The sample lists 650,000 to 800,000 distinct CDR3 sequences, around 19% occurring once. The chain links TRBV5-1 to TRBJ1-2; D gene ambiguous. The sample was blood, either unsorted or a sorted T cell fraction (not recorded which). This TCR derives from a male donor with ankylosing spondylitis. CDR3 residues: CASSLTKAGNGYTF. Here the CDR3 DNA reads TGCGCCAGCAGCCTCACTAAGGCCGGGAATGGCTACACCTTC.